One sample yielded the 4 T cell receptor beta chains listed below, sequenced in a study of control samples from healthy donors and cancer patients. TCRdb's table, derived via immunoSEQ multiplex PCR, lists solely in-frame clones and lacks some. The sample lists about 160,000 clones, 95% to 96% occurring once. Sequences were obtained from blood. All receptors come from a woman younger than 45 in good health.

The chain recombines TRBV11-2 with TRBJ2-7; the D call may be TRBD1 or TRBD2 (5 bases each). Germline CDR1 is SGHAT and CDR2 is FQNNGV. V was clipped by 7 bases and J by 6 bases, with 13 bases between them. The CDR3 has 12 amino acids. CDR3 sequence: CASISEGREQYF. The CDR3 nucleotides are TGTGCCAGCATTTCCGAGGGGCGCGAGCAGTACTTC. Using reference TRBV11-2 and TRBJ2-7 for the parts outside the CDR3, the full variable domain is EAGVAQSPRYKIIEKRQSVAFWCNPISGHATLYWYQQILGQGPKLLIQFQNNGVVDDSQLPKDRFSAERLKGVDSTLKIQPAKLEDSAVYLCASISEGREQYFGPGTRLTVT.

The sample holds one count of this clone. CDR3 loop: CASSDRGNSPLHF. The CDR3 DNA is TGTGCCAGCAGTGACAGGGGGAATTCACCCCTCCACTTT. This chain joins TRBV6-1 and TRBJ1-6; 7 positions agree with TRBD1. With V trimmed by 3 bases and J by 7 bases, 0 bases remained unmatched. The CDR3 consists of 13 residues. Germline lookup yields CDR1 MNHNS and CDR2 SASEGT.

The chain employs TRBV25-1 and TRBJ1-4; D might be TRBD1 (5 bases). Trimming removed 0 bases at V and 7 bases at J, with 18 bases between. Germline CDR1 and CDR2: MGHDK and SYGVNS. CDR3 length: 17 amino acids. CDR3 in DNA: TGTGCCAGCAGTGAATACGCTCCGGGACGGGGGAGTGAAAAACTGTTTTTT. This translates into CASSEYAPGRGSEKLFF.

J is TRBJ1-3 and V is TRBV7-9; D not resolved. The ends were cut back, 2 bases at V and 1 base at J, with 9 bases in the middle. Germline values: CDR1 SEHNR, CDR2 FQNEAQ (reference sequence). This CDR3 has 15 amino acids. The CDR3 DNA sequence: TGTGCCAGCAGCTTAATCGAGCCATCTGGAAACACCATATATTTT. Protein product: CASSLIEPSGNTIYF.